This TCR beta chain is drawn from a study of T cells in Graves' hyperthyroidism and ophthalmopathy. RNA transcripts provided the source from which TCR beta CDR3 regions were amplified. When the TCR CDR3 underwent first-round RT-PCR, the HTBI primer set was used. TCRdb ran MiXCR on the multiplex PCR reads and lists one entry per CDR3 protein. The sample records hundreds of thousands of distinct CDR3 sequences, about a sixth being singletons. This clonotype was found many times. Its antigen remains unidentified. Study conclusions and caveats: In blood, most of the thyroid clonotypes expanded above 0.001 were also present. The model anticipated ophthalmopathy a median about 7.1 months pre-onset.

The CDR3 covers 17 residues. Trimming cost V 1 base and J 8 bases; bases outside gene matches: 10. The V gene's germline CDR1 is MDHEN and CDR2 SYDVKM. Uncontrolled infection, other autoimmune disease, pregnancy or lactation disqualified patients from enrolment. Diagnostic decisions used clinical symptoms, serum thyroxine and TRAb, thyroid ultrasound and orbital computed tomography. The clonotype comes from a man aged 35 to 55 with Graves' hyperthyroidism. The gene calls are TRBV28 and TRBJ1-4, with TRBD1 identical over 10 bases. Sequenced sample: blood. CDR3 residues: CASSLSLRTGGYEKLFF. The CDR3 coding sequence is TGTGCCAGCAGTTTATCCCTCCGGACAGGGGGGTACGAAAAACTGTTTTTT. Variable domain in full (rest from reference TRBV28 and TRBJ1-4): DVKVTQSSRYLVKRTGEKVFLECVQDMDHENMFWYRQDPGLGLRLIYFSYDVKMKEKGDIPEGYSVSREKKERFSLILESASTNQTSMYLCASSLSLRTGGYEKLFFGSGTQLSVL.